The rows below give T cell receptor beta chains drawn from one sample of a study of PD-L1 blockade in urothelial cancer. Generated by immunoSEQ multiplex PCR, the TCRdb table keeps only in-frame clones and is missing some. Of 20,000 to 25,000 clones listed, more than 65% were seen once; the top ten hold about 1.6%. Sequenced here: PBMCs, sampled around atezolizumab (anti-PD-L1) treatment. The source of these receptors is a man in his 70s with urothelial cancer. The CDR3 runs from the conserved cysteine through the conserved F or W. D genes are given only for firm matches. Size values are once, few and many counts, or a class for expanded clones, and some rows have none.

j_gene: TRBJ2-1
v_gene: TRBV6-1
abundance: .
d_gene: .
CDR3nt: TGTGCCCTCACTAGCCCCTATTACAATGAGCAGTTCTTC
CDR3aa: CALTSPYYNEQFF

j_gene: TRBJ2-7
v_gene: TRBV5-5
abundance: .
d_gene: TRBD2
CDR3nt: TGTGCCAGCAGCAGACTAGCGGAACAGTACGAGCAGTACTTC
CDR3aa: CASSRLAEQYEQYF

j_gene: TRBJ2-4
v_gene: TRBV15
abundance: .
d_gene: .
CDR3nt: TGTGCCACCAGCTTAACAGGTCTAGCCAAAAACATTCAGTACTTC
CDR3aa: CATSLTGLAKNIQYF

j_gene: TRBJ2-1
v_gene: TRBV5-4
abundance: .
d_gene: TRBD2
CDR3nt: TGTGCCAGCAGCTTCCCGGGACTAGCGGGAGGTTCTGAGCAGTTCTTC
CDR3aa: CASSFPGLAGGSEQFF

j_gene: TRBJ1-2
v_gene: TRBV19
abundance: .
d_gene: .
CDR3nt: TGTGCCAGTAGTTGGGCAGCCTATGGCTACACCTTC
CDR3aa: CASSWAAYGYTF

j_gene: TRBJ2-1
v_gene: TRBV11-3
abundance: .
d_gene: .
CDR3nt: TGTGCCAGCAGCTTCGAGGGTAGCCCAGACAATGAGCAGTTCTTC
CDR3aa: CASSFEGSPDNEQFF

j_gene: TRBJ2-3
v_gene: TRBV6-1
abundance: once
d_gene: .
CDR3nt: TGTGCCAGCAGTGGGGGGGCTAGCGGAACTAGCACAGATACGCAGTATTTT
CDR3aa: CASSGGASGTSTDTQYF

j_gene: TRBJ2-7
v_gene: TRBV6-5
abundance: .
d_gene: .
CDR3nt: TGTGCCAGCAGTCGTACGGTTCGCGGGACAGCCGAGCAGTACTTC
CDR3aa: CASSRTVRGTAEQYF

j_gene: TRBJ2-2
v_gene: TRBV5-1
abundance: few
d_gene: .
CDR3nt: TGCGCCAGCAGCTTGGCGGGGACCGGGGAGCTGTTTTTT
CDR3aa: CASSLAGTGELFF

j_gene: TRBJ1-2
v_gene: TRBV5-1
abundance: .
d_gene: .
CDR3nt: TGCGCCAGCAGCTCGTCTTTGGCTCGGGGAGGTGGCTACACCTTC
CDR3aa: CASSSSLARGGGYTF